This record concerns one T cell receptor beta chain sequence. Its antigen remains unknown. The data were obtained in a study of siplizumab effects on memory and regulatory T cells. Study-wide results and limits: In the presence of siplizumab, alloreactive sequences traceable to unstimulated CD4+ memory cells were significantly reduced. Phenotypic classification as naive or memory proved unattainable for roughly 75-97% of proliferating CD4+ or CD8+ clones. Whether the proliferating Tregs (from siplizumab cultures) were suppressive was not confirmed. For mappable alloreactive CD4+ clones, the mean Treg-derived fraction was roughly 70% with siplizumab and 25% to 30% in controls.

Profiling relied on immunoSEQ multiplex PCR, and the TCRdb table lists in-frame clones only, not all of them. The profile shows some 100,000 clones, over 85% of them singletons. Sequencing was done on a sample of CD8+ T cells sorted from blood. The receptor was isolated from a human donor in good health.

CDR3: CASSQQSTGGYTEAFF. In DNA, the CDR3 is TGCGCCAGCAGCCAACAAAGCACAGGGGGCTACACTGAAGCTTTCTTT. The rearrangement joins TRBV4-1 to TRBJ1-1; 9 bases fit TRBD1. The CDR3 runs to 16 residues. Germline assignment: CDR1 MGHRA and CDR2 YSYEKL. V was clipped by 2 bases and J by 3 bases; unmatched bases: 7.